Listed below are T cell receptor beta chains from one sample, sequenced in a study of technical replicates of blood from a few donors. Profiled with immunoSEQ multiplex PCR; TCRdb holds only in-frame clones, not every one. The table has 65,000 to 95,000 clones, around 97% seen once. The specimen sequenced was T cells isolated from PBMCs. The receptors stem from a human donor in good health. Both conserved end residues are part of each CDR3. D genes are given only for firm matches. Where a row states a size, it is once, few, many or the class of an expanded clone; other rows omit it.

TRBV18,TRBJ1-4,.,.,TGTGCCAGCTCACCGAGGGAGGGCGACGGCCGAGAAAAACTGTTTTTT,CASSPREGDGREKLFF
TRBV6-1,TRBJ2-7,.,.,TGTGCCAGCAGTTTCCGGGACTTGGACTACGAGCAGTACTTC,CASSFRDLDYEQYF
TRBV11-2,TRBJ2-7,.,.,TGTGCCAGCAGCCCCCGCAACTGGTACGAGCAGTACTTC,CASSPRNWYEQYF
TRBV19,TRBJ1-5,TRBD1,.,TGTGCCAGTAGTCCCGGGACAGGGCTTAGCAATCAGCCCCAGCATTTT,CASSPGTGLSNQPQHF
TRBV21-1,TRBJ1-4,.,.,TGTGCCAGCACCAGGGGTGGAGAAAAACTGTTTTTT,CASTRGGEKLFF
TRBV28,TRBJ1-5,TRBD1,.,TGTGCCAGCAGGGACAGGACTTATCAGCCCCAGCATTTT,CASRDRTYQPQHF
TRBV7-3,TRBJ2-1,.,.,TGTGCCAGCAGCCGAACTTTCGGTGAGCAGTTCTTC,CASSRTFGEQFF
TRBV5-8,TRBJ2-5,TRBD1,few,TGTGCCAGCATATTCGACAGGGGGGAGACCCAGTACTTC,CASIFDRGETQYF
TRBV18,TRBJ2-1,TRBD2,.,TGTGCCAGCTCACCAGTGGGCGGGAGCGGGATCGGGCAGTTCTTC,CASSPVGGSGIGQFF
TRBV19,TRBJ1-5,.,.,TGTGCCAGTAGCCTACAGGGTACGCAGCCCCAGCATTTT,CASSLQGTQPQHF
TRBV19,TRBJ2-6,TRBD2,.,TGTGCCAGTAGTCACGGGGGGTCTGGGGCCAACGTCCTGACTTTC,CASSHGGSGANVLTF
TRBV14,TRBJ1-2,.,.,TGTGCCAGCAGCCAAGATGCAGGAAATGGCTACACCTTC,CASSQDAGNGYTF
TRBV6-5,TRBJ2-3,TRBD1,.,TGTGCCAGCAGCTTCGGGACAGGGCCAGATACGCAGTATTTT,CASSFGTGPDTQYF
TRBV10-3,TRBJ2-2,.,.,TGTGCAATGGCGGAGGGGACCGGGGAGCTGTTTTTT,CAMAEGTGELFF
TRBV13,TRBJ2-1,.,.,TGTGCCAGCAGCCCCCCCTTGGACAGCAATGAGCAGTTCTTC,CASSPPLDSNEQFF
TRBV6-5,TRBJ2-7,TRBD2,.,TGTGCCAGCAGCAGAGGGACTAGCGGCTCCTACGAGCAGTACTTC,CASSRGTSGSYEQYF
TRBV5-1,TRBJ2-7,.,.,TGCGCCAGCAGCTTAGGGTCCTCCGCGGGTCACGAGCAGTACTTC,CASSLGSSAGHEQYF
TRBV15,TRBJ2-5,.,.,TGTGCCACCAGCAGAGATCACGACGGAGAAGAGACCCAGTACTTC,CATSRDHDGEETQYF
TRBV19,TRBJ2-2,.,.,TGTGCCAGTAGTATACAGGGGTTTGACACCGGGGAGCTGTTTTTT,CASSIQGFDTGELFF
TRBV15,TRBJ1-5,TRBD1,.,TGTGCCACCAGCAGAGTGGGGACAGGGCGTTTCGGGATGCCCCAGCATTTT,CATSRVGTGRFGMPQHF
TRBV7-2,TRBJ2-7,TRBD2,.,TGTGCCAGCAGCTTAGCGGGACTAGCGGATTACGAGCAGTACTTC,CASSLAGLADYEQYF
TRBV2,TRBJ1-5,.,.,TGTGCCAGCAGTGAGGACCTGGGGGGTGGTCAGCCCCAGCATTTT,CASSEDLGGGQPQHF
TRBV6-1,TRBJ2-2,TRBD2,.,TGTGCCAGCAGTGAGGGGACTAGCCGCCGACCCGGGGAGCTGTTTTTT,CASSEGTSRRPGELFF
TRBV10-2,TRBJ1-2,TRBD1,once,TGCGCCACCTGGACAGGGGGCGATGGCTACACCTTC,CATWTGGDGYTF
TRBV4-3,TRBJ1-4,.,.,TGCGCCAGCAGCCAAGATCTAGTGGCTAATGAAAAACTGTTTTTT,CASSQDLVANEKLFF
TRBV27,TRBJ1-2,TRBD1,.,TGTGCCAGCAGTTCCCGACAGGGGAGGGGCTACACCTTC,CASSSRQGRGYTF
TRBV10-3,TRBJ2-1,TRBD2,once,TGTGCCATCAACAGCGGGAGCTCCTACAATGAGCAGTTCTTC,CAINSGSSYNEQFF
TRBV18,TRBJ2-7,TRBD1,.,TGTGCCAGCTCCCTGGGACAGTTCTACGAGCAGTACTTC,CASSLGQFYEQYF
TRBV5-4,TRBJ2-5,.,.,TGTGCCAGCAGCTTAGTAGGCGGAGGCGGGGAGACCCAGTACTTC,CASSLVGGGGETQYF
TRBV5-1,TRBJ1-2,TRBD1,.,TGCGCCAGCAGCCTCGACGGGACAGGAGCTAACTATGGCTACACCTTC,CASSLDGTGANYGYTF
TRBV9,TRBJ2-1,TRBD2,.,TGTGCCAGCAGCGTAGAACTAGCGGGGGCCTACAATGAGCAGTTCTTC,CASSVELAGAYNEQFF
TRBV6-1,TRBJ2-7,.,once,TGTGCCAGCAGAGAACAGGGTCCAAGCTCCTACGAGCAGTACTTC,CASREQGPSSYEQYF
TRBV7-9,TRBJ2-6,.,once,TGTGCCAGCACCTTATGGGCTGTTGCCTCTGGGGCCAACGTCCTGACTTTC,CASTLWAVASGANVLTF
TRBV11-3,TRBJ2-3,.,.,TGTGCCAGCAGCTACCGACCGGGACAAACAGGAGATACGCAGTATTTT,CASSYRPGQTGDTQYF
TRBV7-2,TRBJ1-2,.,.,TGTGCCAGCAGCTTAGGGCCAGACTATGGCTACACCTTC,CASSLGPDYGYTF
TRBV19,TRBJ1-3,.,.,TGTGCCAGTAGGAGACAGCCGCCTGGAAACACCATATATTTT,CASRRQPPGNTIYF
TRBV5-6,TRBJ1-2,TRBD1,.,TGTGCCAGCAGTCGGGACAGGAGAAATGGCTACACCTTC,CASSRDRRNGYTF
TRBV9,TRBJ2-4,.,.,TGTGCCAGCAGCCCCCGGGCGACTAATCCCAAAAACATTCAGTACTTC,CASSPRATNPKNIQYF
TRBV11-3,TRBJ2-1,.,.,TGTGCCAGCAGCTTAGCCGGGTACAATGAGCAGTTCTTC,CASSLAGYNEQFF
TRBV7-2,TRBJ2-2,.,.,TGTGCCAGCAGCCCGCTCGGGGGAGCCGGGGAGCTGTTTTTT,CASSPLGGAGELFF
TRBV9,TRBJ1-2,.,.,TGTGCCAGCAGCCCCCAGGCATTCGGGGGGGGAGGCTACACCTTC,CASSPQAFGGGGYTF
TRBV7-9,TRBJ1-5,.,.,TGTGCCAGCAGCTCAAACAATCAGCCCCAGCATTTT,CASSSNNQPQHF
TRBV27,TRBJ2-3,TRBD1,.,TGTGCCAGCAGACCGGGGACAGAATTCACAGATACGCAGTATTTT,CASRPGTEFTDTQYF
TRBV9,TRBJ2-2,TRBD1,.,TGTGCCAGCAGCGTAGCTAGGACAGGGGATACCGGGGAGCTGTTTTTT,CASSVARTGDTGELFF
TRBV2,TRBJ2-1,.,.,TGTGGATGGAACGGGGAGAACAATGAGCAGTTCTTC,CGWNGENNEQFF
TRBV4-1,TRBJ1-2,.,.,TGCGCCAGCAGCCAAGAAGGGGTCTCCTATGGCTACACCTTC,CASSQEGVSYGYTF
TRBV27,TRBJ1-2,.,.,TGTGCCAGCAGTTTACACAGCCCTTTGAAAGGCTACACCTTC,CASSLHSPLKGYTF
TRBV7-2,TRBJ2-2,.,few,TGTGCCAGCAGCCTCAGACAGGCTAACACCGGGGAGCTGTTTTTT,CASSLRQANTGELFF
TRBV5-5,TRBJ2-3,.,.,TGTGCCAGCAGCTTCTCCCAGATGATCGTCTTTTCTAGCACAGATACGCAGTATTTT,CASSFSQMIVFSSTDTQYF
TRBV7-2,TRBJ2-3,TRBD1,.,TGTGCCAGCAGCTTGGACAGGCACACAGATACGCAGTATTTT,CASSLDRHTDTQYF
TRBV27,TRBJ2-1,.,.,TGTGCCAGCAGTTTCGGTGCCCTCGCTGCGGAGCAGTTCTTC,CASSFGALAAEQFF
TRBV15,TRBJ2-5,TRBD1,.,TGTGCCACCAGTTTGAAATGGGACAGGGGTTTTCAAGAGACCCAGTACTTC,CATSLKWDRGFQETQYF
TRBV29-1,TRBJ2-3,.,once,TGCAGCGTTTGGCAAGAAAGCACAGATACGCAGTATTTT,CSVWQESTDTQYF
TRBV9,TRBJ1-1,.,.,TGTGCCAGCAGCGTAGGGGCGGGCGAAGCTTTCTTT,CASSVGAGEAFF